Listed below are T cell receptor beta chains from one sample, sequenced in a study of blood T cell repertoires in COVID-19. This table comes from immunoSEQ multiplex PCR, and its TCRdb copy is limited to in-frame clones, with some not included. Here the sample spans 200,000 to 300,000 clones, roughly 91% being singletons. The sequencing sample was made of peripheral blood. These receptors originate from a young man with COVID-19, enrolled during active disease. The CDR3 runs from the conserved cysteine through the conserved F or W.

v_call: TRBV29-1
cdr3_aa: CSVEWDTSYNEQFF

v_call: TRBV5-6
cdr3_aa: CASSLLSAGDYNEQFF

v_call: TRBV15
cdr3_aa: CATSWDRAAGYTF

v_call: TRBV29-1
cdr3_aa: CSVDVNGGRTDTQYF

v_call: TRBV6-5
cdr3_aa: CASNRQGANTGELFF

v_call: TRBV19
cdr3_aa: CASSTLDREVGGYTF

v_call: TRBV13
cdr3_aa: CASSSGTTYEQYF

v_call: TRBV7-2
cdr3_aa: CASSARLQGYNEQFF

v_call: TRBV6-5
cdr3_aa: CASSSVTGDDGNTIYF

v_call: TRBV11-2
cdr3_aa: CASSSGTAEPTQYF

v_call: TRBV19
cdr3_aa: CASSIVFQGNSPLHF

v_call: TRBV25-1
cdr3_aa: CASSEHREGHSPLHF

v_call: TRBV18
cdr3_aa: CASSPSLERGGSLYEQFF

v_call: TRBV3-1/TRBV3-2
cdr3_aa: CASSSRGGQDTQYF

v_call: TRBV6-5
cdr3_aa: CASSYMGPYDEQFF

v_call: TRBV19
cdr3_aa: CASRGPGTGGSEQYF

v_call: TRBV6-1
cdr3_aa: CASSEAVEWNTEAFF

v_call: TRBV4-1
cdr3_aa: CASSRAGGLKTNEKLFF

v_call: TRBV5-5
cdr3_aa: CASSLGHSTEAFF

v_call: TRBV6-1
cdr3_aa: CASSEAVIGRELFF

v_call: TRBV18
cdr3_aa: CASSLQATNEKLFF

v_call: TRBV6-6
cdr3_aa: CASSPNRGPLSGYTF

v_call: TRBV6-5
cdr3_aa: CASSRDRGYEQYF

v_call: TRBV9
cdr3_aa: CASSGQEYQETQYF

v_call: TRBV21-1
cdr3_aa: CASSSGQGDSGNTIYF

v_call: TRBV19
cdr3_aa: CASSVGTLSNSPLHF

v_call: TRBV5-6
cdr3_aa: CASSRDRRGETQYF

v_call: TRBV3-1/TRBV3-2
cdr3_aa: CASSQGRGDTPSYGYTF

v_call: TRBV6-5
cdr3_aa: CASSRNQGYGYTF

v_call: TRBV24-1
cdr3_aa: CATSDSGGPQETQYF

v_call: TRBV6-1
cdr3_aa: CASSGKPGQGSYEQYF

v_call: TRBV2
cdr3_aa: CASSSEAGAPYTQYF

v_call: TRBV27
cdr3_aa: CASSLHRDSLEAFF

v_call: TRBV6-5
cdr3_aa: CASSRGGELFF

v_call: TRBV5-1
cdr3_aa: CASSLTGGTYEQYF

v_call: TRBV10-3
cdr3_aa: CAIGAGSGGPHYEQYF

v_call: TRBV9
cdr3_aa: CASSPNPPGSGQETQYF

v_call: TRBV29-1
cdr3_aa: CSVEVTMHEQFF

v_call: TRBV14
cdr3_aa: CASSQGVGGAGADTQYF

v_call: TRBV5-4
cdr3_aa: CASNQPGTGDYGYTF

v_call: TRBV5-4
cdr3_aa: CASSLTLAGDISNEQFF

v_call: TRBV6-5
cdr3_aa: CASSYLQGGNTIYF

v_call: TRBV7-9
cdr3_aa: CASQKQGDTEAFF

v_call: TRBV19
cdr3_aa: CASSIPSTRTDNYGYTF

v_call: TRBV25-1
cdr3_aa: CASSEFGTGETGYTF

v_call: TRBV2
cdr3_aa: CASSPRQAQETQYF

v_call: TRBV5-1
cdr3_aa: CASSLVSAGAMNTEAFF

v_call: TRBV5-1
cdr3_aa: CASSLEGTYDYEQYF

v_call: TRBV28
cdr3_aa: CASSLQAAGAFYEQYF

v_call: TRBV11-2
cdr3_aa: CASSLDRVKLFF

v_call: TRBV10-3
cdr3_aa: CAISPSPYTPPQHF

v_call: TRBV2
cdr3_aa: CASSVIYQETQYF

v_call: TRBV20-1
cdr3_aa: CSTLRGSEAFF

v_call: TRBV18
cdr3_aa: CASSPGSDSGGQFF

v_call: TRBV27
cdr3_aa: CASINSWAGTWNEQFF

v_call: TRBV7-9
cdr3_aa: CASSQQGDTEAFF

v_call: TRBV5-5
cdr3_aa: CASSLAGQPIYGYTF

v_call: TRBV3-1/TRBV3-2
cdr3_aa: CASSPRDRGFYEQYF

v_call: TRBV6-6
cdr3_aa: CASSRPVTLSSYNSPLHF